This entry features one T cell receptor beta chain sequence. A single count supports this clone. Its antigen remains unidentified. No per-base quality is available; no much larger clone lies one base away. The data derive from a study of blood T cell repertoires in COVID-19 (dated by TCRdb to the early 2020s). About the investigation overall: Collaborator samples came from the United States, Italy and Spain and covered acute and convalescent phases of COVID-19. The material from the prospective study consisted of cDNA or gDNA derived from T cells, B-cell-depleted T cells, or PBMCs. Deeply sampled blood TCRbeta repertoires from subjects exposed to, actively infected with, or recovered from COVID-19 were included in the dataset. The repertoires were released in a freely available public database intended as a resource for research on the immune response to SARS-CoV-2. The samples were drawn from two sources: the first 160 participants of the ongoing ImmuneRACE study, and 950 to 1,500 subjects contributed by 6 global collaborators. Sample metadata almost always included a de-identified subject ID, COVID-19 status, age in years and sex. Where available, HLA class I and class II types were taken from metadata supplied by the sample provider and were not determined by assay-based typing. Beyond this particular receptor, the publication reports: How much clinical and demographic metadata was included differed by source and by participant, and the metadata was provided uncurated.

The immunoSEQ Assay, a bias-controlled multiplex PCR, was used to amplify TCRbeta CDR3 regions from genomic DNA. The paper's processing steps were these. The number of nucleated cells in each sample was estimated by amplification of reference gene primers within the assay. To quantify the absolute abundance of each unique TCRbeta CDR3 rearrangement, sequence reads were collapsed and filtered. Productive Simpson clonality was computed per sample as the square root of Simpson's diversity index over productive rearrangements. Imported from immuneACCESS, the table was reduced by TCRdb to in-frame sequences with V and J called. These copies leave out some clones; in studies compared against another copy, an unresolved V gene accounts for under half, and the cause of the remainder is not known. D and trimming come from the DNA, and the V and J calls and clone size come from that table. The sample data list 150,000 to 200,000 clones, and about 85% of these were observed just once. 8.2% of the sample comes from the top ten.

Whole blood was collected in K2EDTA tubes by collaborating institutions according to the institutions' own protocols. For TCRbeta analysis, collaborator samples were shipped as frozen whole blood, as isolated PBMCs, or as DNA extracted from either sample type. Looking up the germline V gene yields CDR1 SGDLS and CDR2 YYNGEE. Reading from cysteine to phenylalanine, the CDR3 counts 13 amino acids. Only CDR3 DNA is held: 39 bases, read in frame from base 1. Relative to germline, V is 3 bases shorter and J is 5 bases shorter, with 11 bases between their ends. This clonotype originated in an older woman with acute or convalescent COVID-19. Sequenced sample: peripheral blood. This receptor chain uses TRBV9 and TRBJ1-2, and possibly TRBD1, on 6 matching bases. The DNA sequence is TGTGCCAGCAGCGCTGGACAGTCTTATGGCTACACCTTC. Its amino acids are CASSAGQSYGYTF.